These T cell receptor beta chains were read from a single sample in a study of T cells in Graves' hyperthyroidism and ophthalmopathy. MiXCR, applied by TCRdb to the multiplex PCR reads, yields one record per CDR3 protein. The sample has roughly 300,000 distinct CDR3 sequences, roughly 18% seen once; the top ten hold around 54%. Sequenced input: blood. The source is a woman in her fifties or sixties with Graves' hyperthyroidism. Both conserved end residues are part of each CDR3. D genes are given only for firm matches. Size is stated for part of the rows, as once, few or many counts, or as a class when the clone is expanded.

CASSGDGVGPLHF,TGTGCCAGCAGCGGCGACGGAGTGGGCCCCCTCCACTTT,TRBJ1-6,-,TRBV9,-
CASSADRAPGYGYTF,TGTGCCAGCAGTGCCGACAGGGCCCCAGGATATGGCTACACCTTC,TRBJ1-2,few,TRBV27,TRBD1
CASSLSQYTDTQYF,TGTGCCAGCAGTTTATCCCAGTACACAGATACGCAGTATTTT,TRBJ2-3,many,TRBV28,-
CSARASSGNEQFF,TGCAGTGCTAGAGCGTCTAGCGGCAATGAGCAGTTCTTC,TRBJ2-1,-,TRBV20-1,TRBD2
CASSLGVIGYEQYF,TGTGCCAGCAGCTTAGGCGTCATAGGCTACGAGCAGTACTTC,TRBJ2-7,many,TRBV13,-
CASSPLAGGGSYNEQFF,TGTGCCAGCAGCCCCCTAGCGGGGGGAGGTTCCTACAATGAGCAGTTCTTC,TRBJ2-1,few,TRBV6-2/TRBV6-3,TRBD2
CAWSRKPGNWFDEQYF,TGTGCCTGGTCGCGAAAACCAGGGAATTGGTTTGACGAGCAGTACTTC,TRBJ2-7,many,TRBV30,-
CASSQEGSYNSPLHF,TGTGCCAGCAGCCAGGAGGGGTCCTATAATTCACCCCTCCACTTT,TRBJ1-6,many,TRBV3-1,-
CASRNDRGSSYEQYF,TGTGCCAGCAGGAATGACAGGGGAAGCTCCTACGAGCAGTACTTC,TRBJ2-7,many,TRBV3-1,TRBD1
CASTSTAGEGYTF,TGTGCCAGCACCTCGACAGCTGGTGAGGGCTACACCTTC,TRBJ1-2,many,TRBV6-5,-
CASSSGPGRLAGKDTYNEQFF,TGTGCCAGCAGTTCGGGGCCGGGTCGGCTAGCGGGAAAGGACACCTACAATGAGCAGTTCTTC,TRBJ2-1,few,TRBV28,TRBD2
CAWSSEVGDSPLHF,TGTGCCTGGAGTTCCGAAGTGGGGGATTCACCCCTCCACTTT,TRBJ1-6,-,TRBV30,-
CAISEGLAGTNTGELFF,TGTGCCATCAGTGAAGGACTAGCGGGGACGAACACCGGGGAGCTGTTTTTT,TRBJ2-2,few,TRBV10-3,TRBD2
CASSPWTPGDLYNEQFF,TGTGCCAGCTCACCTTGGACACCGGGAGACCTCTACAATGAGCAGTTCTTC,TRBJ2-1,few,TRBV18,-
CSAGGGAGVYNEQFF,TGCAGTGCTGGGGGGGGGGCGGGAGTTTACAATGAGCAGTTCTTC,TRBJ2-1,-,TRBV20-1,-
CASSPIGPYNEQFF,TGTGCCAGCAGCCCCATCGGACCCTACAATGAGCAGTTCTTC,TRBJ2-1,many,TRBV3-1,-
CASSFGSGQTGEKLFF,TGTGCCAGCAGTTTTGGGTCGGGACAGACGGGAGAAAAACTGTTTTTT,TRBJ1-4,many,TRBV27,TRBD1
CSARGAAPTTNEKLFF,TGCAGTGCTAGGGGCGCAGCACCCACAACTAATGAAAAACTGTTTTTT,TRBJ1-4,many,TRBV20-1,-
CASSLSGGGELFF,TGTGCCAGCAGTTTATCCGGAGGCGGGGAGCTGTTTTTT,TRBJ2-2,many,TRBV12-3/TRBV12-4,-
CASSEVRILGSPPYEQYF,TGTGCCAGCAGTGAAGTTAGAATCCTAGGATCTCCCCCCTACGAGCAGTACTTC,TRBJ2-7,-,TRBV6-1,-
CASSEGGVSSYNSPLHF,TGTGCCAGCAGTGAGGGTGGTGTGAGCTCCTATAATTCACCCCTCCACTTT,TRBJ1-6,-,TRBV6-1,-
CASSHRDGKLFF,TGTGCCAGCAGCCACCGGGACGGAAAACTGTTTTTT,TRBJ1-4,few,TRBV4-2,-
CASTDTSGMRGYTF,TGTGCCAGCACGGATACATCAGGGATGCGTGGCTACACCTTC,TRBJ1-2,many,TRBV12-3/TRBV12-4,-
CASSLGGGLNTEAFF,TGTGCCAGCAGCTTAGGGGGGGGATTGAACACTGAAGCTTTCTTT,TRBJ1-1,many,TRBV11-2,-
CASSETGKEKLFF,TGCGCCAGCAGCGAGACAGGGAAGGAAAAACTGTTTTTT,TRBJ1-4,few,TRBV5-1,TRBD1
CASSEALGDYEQYF,TGTGCCAGCAGTGAAGCGCTAGGGGACTACGAGCAGTACTTC,TRBJ2-7,-,TRBV6-1,-
CASSFPWTGPNTGELFF,TGTGCCAGCAGTTTTCCCTGGACAGGGCCTAACACCGGGGAGCTGTTTTTT,TRBJ2-2,-,TRBV28,TRBD1
CASSVTVTGELFF,TGTGCCAGCAGTGTGACGGTTACCGGGGAGCTGTTTTTT,TRBJ2-2,-,TRBV27,-
CASSQASNEQFF,TGTGCCAGCAGTCAAGCTAGCAATGAGCAGTTCTTC,TRBJ2-1,many,TRBV6-1,-
CASSYTRPIGGRGRTDTQYF,TGTGCCAGCAGTTACACCCGACCTATAGGGGGGAGGGGGCGAACAGATACGCAGTATTTT,TRBJ2-3,many,TRBV6-6,-
CASSLGPGRRVEKLFF,TGTGCCAGCAGTTTGGGTCCGGGACGGAGGGTAGAAAAACTGTTTTTT,TRBJ1-4,once,TRBV12-3/TRBV12-4,-
CASSLWGQGATNTEAFF,TGTGCCAGCAGTTTATGGGGACAGGGGGCCACGAACACTGAAGCTTTCTTT,TRBJ1-1,many,TRBV28,TRBD1
CSATGQPGRTEAFF,TGCAGTGCCACGGGACAGCCCGGTAGAACTGAAGCTTTCTTT,TRBJ1-1,many,TRBV20-1,TRBD1
CASRFDSAEAFF,TGCGCCAGCAGATTCGACAGCGCTGAAGCTTTCTTT,TRBJ1-1,few,TRBV5-1,-
CASSQNPTGAETQYF,TGTGCCAGCAGCCAAAATCCGACAGGAGCAGAGACCCAGTACTTC,TRBJ2-5,many,TRBV3-1,-
CASSFRAGLSNQPQHF,TGTGCCAGCAGTTTTCGTGCGGGTCTTAGCAATCAGCCCCAGCATTTT,TRBJ1-5,few,TRBV28,-
CASSEGQGGYGYTF,TGTGCCAGTAGTGAAGGACAGGGAGGCTACGGCTACACCTTC,TRBJ1-2,-,TRBV19,TRBD1
CASSRRDEPFNEQFF,TGTGCCAGCAGTCGCCGGGACGAGCCCTTTAATGAGCAGTTCTTC,TRBJ2-1,few,TRBV2,-
CASSQWGTYSYEQYF,TGTGCCAGCAGCCAGTGGGGGACTTACTCCTACGAGCAGTACTTC,TRBJ2-7,many,TRBV7-2,-
CASREPGGMNTEAFF,TGTGCCAGCAGAGAACCGGGCGGGATGAACACTGAAGCTTTCTTT,TRBJ1-1,many,TRBV6-1,-
CASSPFGSPLHF,TGTGCCAGCAGCCCTTTCGGGTCACCCCTCCACTTT,TRBJ1-6,-,TRBV11-3,-
CASSLDYYNEQFF,TGTGCCAGCAGCTTAGACTACTACAATGAGCAGTTCTTC,TRBJ2-1,-,TRBV7-8,-
CASSLTSLAATDTQYF,TGTGCCAGCAGCTTAACGAGCCTAGCGGCCACAGATACGCAGTATTTT,TRBJ2-3,many,TRBV7-2,TRBD2
CASTTDSSPLHF,TGTGCCAGCACCACCGACAGTTCACCCCTCCACTTT,TRBJ1-6,few,TRBV11-2,-
CASSVERSGLGTDTQYF,TGTGCCAGCAGCGTAGAGCGCTCCGGGCTGGGCACAGATACGCAGTATTTT,TRBJ2-3,few,TRBV9,-